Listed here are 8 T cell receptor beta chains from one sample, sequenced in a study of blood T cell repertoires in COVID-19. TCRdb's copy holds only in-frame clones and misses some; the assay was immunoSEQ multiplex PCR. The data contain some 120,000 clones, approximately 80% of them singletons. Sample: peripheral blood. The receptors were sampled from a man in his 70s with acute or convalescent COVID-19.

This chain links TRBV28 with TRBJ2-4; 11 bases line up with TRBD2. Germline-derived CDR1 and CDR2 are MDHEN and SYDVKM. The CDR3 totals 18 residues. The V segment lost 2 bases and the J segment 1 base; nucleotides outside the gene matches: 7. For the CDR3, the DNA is TGTGCCAGCAGTTTACCCAGGGCTAGCGGGGGGGCCAAAAACATTCAGTACTTC. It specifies CASSLPRASGGAKNIQYF.

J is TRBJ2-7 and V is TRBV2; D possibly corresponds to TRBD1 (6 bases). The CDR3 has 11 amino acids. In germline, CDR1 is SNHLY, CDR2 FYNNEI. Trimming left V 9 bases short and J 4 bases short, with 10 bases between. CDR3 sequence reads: CARWTEYEQYF. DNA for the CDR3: TGTGCCAGATGGACAGAATACGAGCAGTACTTC.

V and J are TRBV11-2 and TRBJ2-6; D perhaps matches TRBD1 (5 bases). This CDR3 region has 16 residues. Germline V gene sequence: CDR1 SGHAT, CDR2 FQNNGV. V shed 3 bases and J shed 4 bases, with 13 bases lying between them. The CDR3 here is CASSLARAVGANVLTF. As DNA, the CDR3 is TGTGCCAGCAGCTTGGCCAGGGCTGTAGGGGCCAACGTCCTGACTTTC.

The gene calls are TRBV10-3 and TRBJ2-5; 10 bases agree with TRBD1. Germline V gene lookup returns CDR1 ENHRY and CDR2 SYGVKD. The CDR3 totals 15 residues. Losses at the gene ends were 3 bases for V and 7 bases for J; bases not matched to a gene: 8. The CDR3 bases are TGTGCCATCAGTGATCCCGGGACAGGGGATGTGACCCAGTACTTC. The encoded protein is CAISDPGTGDVTQYF.

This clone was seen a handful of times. The CDR3 bases are TGTGCCTGGAGGACCCCGACAGGGGGCTATTCACCCCTCCACTTT. Amino acid sequence: CAWRTPTGGYSPLHF. The genes are TRBV30 and TRBJ1-6, with 10 bases matching TRBD1. Germline V CDR1 and CDR2: GTSNPN, SVGIG (reference sequence). Trimming cost V 3 bases and J 8 bases; bases outside gene matches: 7. The CDR3 loop spans 15 amino acids.

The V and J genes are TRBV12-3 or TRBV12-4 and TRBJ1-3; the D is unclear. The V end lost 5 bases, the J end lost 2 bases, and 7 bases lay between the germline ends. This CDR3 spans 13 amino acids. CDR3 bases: TGTGCCAGCAGTCGGAGCCCTGGAAACACCATATATTTT. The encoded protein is CASSRSPGNTIYF.

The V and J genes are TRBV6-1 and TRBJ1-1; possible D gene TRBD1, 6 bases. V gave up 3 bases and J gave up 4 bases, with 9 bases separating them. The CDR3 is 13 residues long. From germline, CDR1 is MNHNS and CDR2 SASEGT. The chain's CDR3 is CASSEGAFTEAFF. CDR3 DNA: TGTGCCAGCAGTGAGGGGGCCTTCACTGAAGCTTTCTTT.

In DNA form, the CDR3 reads TGTGCTAGTGGTTTGGAAAGGGGAGGGGTAAGGGGGACTGAAGCTTTCTTT. Amino acid sequence: CASGLERGGVRGTEAFF. The rearrangement joins TRBV12-5 to TRBJ1-1, with D possibly matching TRBD1 (6 bases). Germline-derived CDR1 and CDR2 are LGHNT and FRNRAP. V was clipped by 1 base and J by 5 bases, with 20 bases between them. The CDR3 consists of 17 residues.